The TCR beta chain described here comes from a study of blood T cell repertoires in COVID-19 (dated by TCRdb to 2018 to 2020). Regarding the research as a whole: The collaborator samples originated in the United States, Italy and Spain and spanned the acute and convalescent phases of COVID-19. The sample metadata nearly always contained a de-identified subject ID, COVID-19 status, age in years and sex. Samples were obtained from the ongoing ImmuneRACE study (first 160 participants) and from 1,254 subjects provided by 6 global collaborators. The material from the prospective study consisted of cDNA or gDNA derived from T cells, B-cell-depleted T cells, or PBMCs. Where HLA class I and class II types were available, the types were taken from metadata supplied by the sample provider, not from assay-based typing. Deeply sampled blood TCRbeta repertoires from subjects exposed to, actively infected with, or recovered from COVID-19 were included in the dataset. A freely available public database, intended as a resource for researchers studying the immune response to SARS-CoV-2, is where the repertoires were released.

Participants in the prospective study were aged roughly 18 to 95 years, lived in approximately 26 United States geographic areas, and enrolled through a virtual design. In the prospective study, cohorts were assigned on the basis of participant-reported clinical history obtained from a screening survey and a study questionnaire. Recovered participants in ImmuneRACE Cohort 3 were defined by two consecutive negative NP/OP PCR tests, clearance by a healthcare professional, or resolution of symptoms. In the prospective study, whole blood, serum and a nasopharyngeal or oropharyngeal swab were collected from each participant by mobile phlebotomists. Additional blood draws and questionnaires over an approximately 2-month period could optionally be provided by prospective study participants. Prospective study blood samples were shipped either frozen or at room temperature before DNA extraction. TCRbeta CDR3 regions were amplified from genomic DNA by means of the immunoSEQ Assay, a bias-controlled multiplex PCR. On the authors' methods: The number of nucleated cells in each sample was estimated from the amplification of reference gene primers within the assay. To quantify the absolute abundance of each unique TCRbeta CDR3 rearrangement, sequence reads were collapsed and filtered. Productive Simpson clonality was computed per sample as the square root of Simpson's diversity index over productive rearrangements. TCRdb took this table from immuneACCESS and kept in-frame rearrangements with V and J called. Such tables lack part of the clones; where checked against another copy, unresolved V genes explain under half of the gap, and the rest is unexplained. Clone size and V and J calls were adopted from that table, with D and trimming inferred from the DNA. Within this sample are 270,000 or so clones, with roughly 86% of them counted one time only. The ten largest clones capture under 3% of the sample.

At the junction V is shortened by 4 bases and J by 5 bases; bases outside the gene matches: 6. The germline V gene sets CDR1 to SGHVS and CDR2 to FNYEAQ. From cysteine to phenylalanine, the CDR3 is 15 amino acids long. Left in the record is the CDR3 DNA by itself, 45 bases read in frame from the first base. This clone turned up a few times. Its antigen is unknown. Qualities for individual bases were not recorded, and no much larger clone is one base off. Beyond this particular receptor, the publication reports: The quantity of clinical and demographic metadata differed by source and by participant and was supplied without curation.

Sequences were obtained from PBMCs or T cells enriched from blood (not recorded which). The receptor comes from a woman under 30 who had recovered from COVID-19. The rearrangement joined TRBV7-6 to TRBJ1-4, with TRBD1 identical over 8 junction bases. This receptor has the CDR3 CASSSYRDRNEKLFF. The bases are TGTGCCAGCAGCTCGTACCGGGACAGGAATGAAAAACTGTTTTTT.